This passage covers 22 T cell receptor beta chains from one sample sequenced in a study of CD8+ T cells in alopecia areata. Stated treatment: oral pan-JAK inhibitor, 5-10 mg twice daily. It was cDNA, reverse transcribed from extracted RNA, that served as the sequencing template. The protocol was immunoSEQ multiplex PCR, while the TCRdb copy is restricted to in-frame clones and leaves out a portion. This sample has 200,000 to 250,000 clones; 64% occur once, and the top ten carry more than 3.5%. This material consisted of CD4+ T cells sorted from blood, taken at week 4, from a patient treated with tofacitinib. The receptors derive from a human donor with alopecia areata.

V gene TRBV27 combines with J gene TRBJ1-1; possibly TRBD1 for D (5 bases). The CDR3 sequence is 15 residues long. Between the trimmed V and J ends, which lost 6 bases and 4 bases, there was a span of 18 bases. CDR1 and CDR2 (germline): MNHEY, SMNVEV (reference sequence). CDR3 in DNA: TGTGCCAGCAGCCCCCTGGGGCAGGGCGGCACTGAAGCTTTCTTT. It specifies CASSPLGQGGTEAFF.

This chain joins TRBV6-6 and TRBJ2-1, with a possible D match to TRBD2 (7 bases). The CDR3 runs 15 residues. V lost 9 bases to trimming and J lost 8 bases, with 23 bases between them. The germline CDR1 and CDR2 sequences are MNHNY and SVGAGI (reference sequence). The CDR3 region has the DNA TGTGCCAGTCTCACCCTAGGGGGGGGGTCATATGAGCAGTTCTTC. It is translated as CASLTLGGGSYEQFF.

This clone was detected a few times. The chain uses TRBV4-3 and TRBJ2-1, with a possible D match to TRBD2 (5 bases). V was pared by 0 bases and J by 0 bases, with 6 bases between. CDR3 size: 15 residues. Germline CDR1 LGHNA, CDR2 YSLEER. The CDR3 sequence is CASSQDTSSYNEQFF. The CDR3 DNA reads TGCGCCAGCAGCCAAGACACTAGCTCCTACAATGAGCAGTTCTTC.

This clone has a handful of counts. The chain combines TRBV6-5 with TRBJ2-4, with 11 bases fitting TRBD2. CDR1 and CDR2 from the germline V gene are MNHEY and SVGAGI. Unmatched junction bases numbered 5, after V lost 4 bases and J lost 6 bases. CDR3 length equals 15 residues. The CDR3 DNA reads TGTGCCAGCAGTTTTAGCGGGGGGGCCGGAAACATTCAGTACTTC. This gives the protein CASSFSGGAGNIQYF.

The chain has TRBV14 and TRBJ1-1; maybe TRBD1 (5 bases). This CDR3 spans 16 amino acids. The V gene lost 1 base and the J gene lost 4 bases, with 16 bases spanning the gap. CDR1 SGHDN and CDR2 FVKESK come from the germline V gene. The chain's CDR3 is CASSQVRWGRITEAFF. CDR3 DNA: TGTGCCAGCAGCCAAGTAAGGTGGGGACGAATCACTGAAGCTTTCTTT.

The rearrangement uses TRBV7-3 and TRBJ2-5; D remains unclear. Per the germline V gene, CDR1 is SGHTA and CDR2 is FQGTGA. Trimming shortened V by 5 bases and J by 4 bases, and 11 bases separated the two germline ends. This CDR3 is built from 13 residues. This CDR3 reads CASSPSASETQYF. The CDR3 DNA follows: TGTGCCAGCAGCCCCTCGGCCTCAGAGACCCAGTACTTC.

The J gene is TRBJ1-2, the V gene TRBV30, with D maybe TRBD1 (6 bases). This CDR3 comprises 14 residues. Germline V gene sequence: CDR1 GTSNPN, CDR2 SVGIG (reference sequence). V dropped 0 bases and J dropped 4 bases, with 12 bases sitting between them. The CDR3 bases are TGTGCCTGGAGTGTCCTGACAGGAATCTATGGCTACACCTTC. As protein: CAWSVLTGIYGYTF.

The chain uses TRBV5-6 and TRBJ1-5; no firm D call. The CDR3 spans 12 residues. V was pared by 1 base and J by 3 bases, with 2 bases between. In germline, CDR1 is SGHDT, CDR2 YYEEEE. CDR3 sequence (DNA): TGTGCCAGCAGCTTGACCAATCAGCCCCAGCATTTT. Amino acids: CASSLTNQPQHF.

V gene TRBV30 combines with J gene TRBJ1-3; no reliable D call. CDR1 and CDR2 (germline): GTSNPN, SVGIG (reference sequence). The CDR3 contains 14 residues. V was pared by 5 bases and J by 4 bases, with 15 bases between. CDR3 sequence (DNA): TGTGCCTGGGAAATGGCCTTGGGGGGAAACACCATATATTTT. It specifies CAWEMALGGNTIYF.

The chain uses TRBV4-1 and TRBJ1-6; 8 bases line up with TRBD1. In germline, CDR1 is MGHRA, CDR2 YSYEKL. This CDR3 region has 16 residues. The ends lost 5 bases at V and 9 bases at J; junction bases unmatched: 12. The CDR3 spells CASSRGQGAVGSPLHF. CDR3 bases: TGCGCCAGCAGCAGAGGACAGGGAGCGGTGGGTTCACCCCTCCACTTT.

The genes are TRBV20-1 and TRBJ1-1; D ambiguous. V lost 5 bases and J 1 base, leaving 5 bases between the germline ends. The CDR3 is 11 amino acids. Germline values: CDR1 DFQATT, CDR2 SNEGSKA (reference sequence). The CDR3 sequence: CSAPENTEAFF. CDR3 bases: TGCAGTGCTCCGGAGAACACTGAAGCTTTCTTT.

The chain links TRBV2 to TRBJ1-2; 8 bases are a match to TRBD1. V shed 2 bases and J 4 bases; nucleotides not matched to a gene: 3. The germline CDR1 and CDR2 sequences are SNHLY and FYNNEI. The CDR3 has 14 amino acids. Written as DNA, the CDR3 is TGTGCCAGCAGTGAAAGCGGACAGGGCTATGGCTACACCTTC. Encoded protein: CASSESGQGYGYTF.

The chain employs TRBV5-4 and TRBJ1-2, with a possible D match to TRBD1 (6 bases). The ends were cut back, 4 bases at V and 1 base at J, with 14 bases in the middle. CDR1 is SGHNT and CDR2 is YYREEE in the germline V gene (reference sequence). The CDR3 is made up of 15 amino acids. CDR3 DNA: TGTGCCAGCAGCCGGGGAACAGGGAATAACTATGGCTACACCTTC. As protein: CASSRGTGNNYGYTF.

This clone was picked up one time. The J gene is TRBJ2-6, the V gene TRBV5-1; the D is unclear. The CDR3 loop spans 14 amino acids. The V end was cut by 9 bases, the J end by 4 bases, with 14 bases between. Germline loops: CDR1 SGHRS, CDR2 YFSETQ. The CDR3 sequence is CANRIHPGANVLTF. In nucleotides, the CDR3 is TGCGCCAACCGAATTCACCCCGGGGCCAACGTCCTGACTTTC.

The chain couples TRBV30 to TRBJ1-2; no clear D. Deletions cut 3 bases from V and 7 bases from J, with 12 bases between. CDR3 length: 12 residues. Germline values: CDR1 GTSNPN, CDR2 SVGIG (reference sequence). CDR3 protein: CAWRSAIGGYTF. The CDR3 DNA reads TGTGCCTGGAGGTCCGCCATCGGTGGCTACACCTTC.

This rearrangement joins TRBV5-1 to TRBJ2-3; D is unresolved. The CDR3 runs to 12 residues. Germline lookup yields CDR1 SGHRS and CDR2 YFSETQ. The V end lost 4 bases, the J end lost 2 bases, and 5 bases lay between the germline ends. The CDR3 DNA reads TGCGCCAGCAGCCGCAACACAGATACGCAGTATTTT. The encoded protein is CASSRNTDTQYF.

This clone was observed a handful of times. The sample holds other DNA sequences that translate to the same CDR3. This CDR3 is CASSPPNQETQYF. The DNA of the CDR3 is TGTGCCAGCTCACCACCGAACCAAGAGACCCAGTACTTC. The chain employs TRBV18 and TRBJ2-5; D gene uncertain. Trimming took 0 bases from V and 0 from J, leaving 2 bases between them. The V gene's germline CDR1 is KGHSH and CDR2 LQKENI. There are 13 residues in the CDR3. Combining the CDR3 with reference TRBV18 and TRBJ2-5 gives the whole variable domain NAGVMQNPRHLVRRRGQEARLRCSPMKGHSHVYWYRQLPEEGLKFMVYLQKENIIDESGMPKERFSAEFPKEGPSILRIQQVVRGDSAAYFCASSPPNQETQYFGPGTRLLVL.

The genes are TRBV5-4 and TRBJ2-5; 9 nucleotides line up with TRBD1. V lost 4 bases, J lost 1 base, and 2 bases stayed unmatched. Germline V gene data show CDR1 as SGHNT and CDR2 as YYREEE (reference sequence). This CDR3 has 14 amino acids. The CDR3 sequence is CASSRDRAQETQYF. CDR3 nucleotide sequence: TGTGCCAGCAGCCGGGACAGGGCCCAAGAGACCCAGTACTTC.

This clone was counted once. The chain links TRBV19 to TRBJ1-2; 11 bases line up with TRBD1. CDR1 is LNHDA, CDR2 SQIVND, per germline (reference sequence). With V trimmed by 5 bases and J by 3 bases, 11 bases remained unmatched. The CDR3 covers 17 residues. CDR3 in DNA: TGTGCCAGTAGTGCCGACGGGACAGGGGGATATGACTATGGCTACACCTTC. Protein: CASSADGTGGYDYGYTF.

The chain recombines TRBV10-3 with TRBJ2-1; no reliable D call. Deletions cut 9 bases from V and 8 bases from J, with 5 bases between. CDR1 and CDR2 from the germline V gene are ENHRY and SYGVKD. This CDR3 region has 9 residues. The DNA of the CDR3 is TGTGCCATTCGTTATGAGCAGTTCTTC. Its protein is CAIRYEQFF.

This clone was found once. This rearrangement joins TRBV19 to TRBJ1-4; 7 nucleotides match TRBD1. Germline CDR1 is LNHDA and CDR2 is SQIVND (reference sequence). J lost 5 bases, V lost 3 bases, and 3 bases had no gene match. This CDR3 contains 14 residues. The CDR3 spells CASSIVRGNEKLFF. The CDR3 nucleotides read TGTGCCAGTAGTATTGTCAGGGGGAATGAAAAACTGTTTTTT.

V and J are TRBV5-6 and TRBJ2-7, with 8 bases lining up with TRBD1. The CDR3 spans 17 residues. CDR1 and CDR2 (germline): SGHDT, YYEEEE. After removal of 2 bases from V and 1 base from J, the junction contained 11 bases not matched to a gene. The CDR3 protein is CASSFGPTGGKSYEQYF. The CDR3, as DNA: TGTGCCAGCAGCTTTGGACCCACAGGGGGGAAATCCTACGAGCAGTACTTC.